Only one count was recorded for the clone carrying this TCR beta chain. Its ends do not fully match the called genes, so a read error is possible. The sample is drawn from a study of cytomegalovirus exposure and HLA in healthy donors. PCR employed 60 Vbeta and 13 Jbeta primers. The data were produced by immunoSEQ multiplex PCR, yet TCRdb's version contains in-frame clones alone and is incomplete. The sample gives approximately 200,000 clones, 70% to 85% of which show up once; around 0.1% is in the top ten. Germline lookup yields CDR1 SGHRS and CDR2 YFSETQ. The CDR3 totals 15 residues. The sequenced sample was PBMCs. The chain couples TRBV5-1 to TRBJ2-7; D is uncertain. This clonotype was sampled from a boy younger than 10 in good health and CMV-seronegative. DNA for the CDR3: TGCGCCAGCCGCTTAGGTGACCCTAACTACTACGAGCAGTACTTC. Translation gives CASRLGDPNYYEQYF.